This T cell receptor beta chain originates from a study of T cell repertoires in cytomegalovirus infection. TCRdb independently ran MiXCR on the reads; one entry per CDR3 protein. The sample has about 350,000 distinct CDR3 sequences; about 35% are singletons. Ten or more counts support this clonotype. The antigen is undetermined. The sample here was cultured PBMCs, taken from culture after CMV antigen stimulation. The sequence was collected from a human donor in good health (CMV status not recorded). Some clones in this sample may be carry-over from other donors' samples.

The CDR3 sequence is CASSLEDGPGLAYKETQYF. Written as DNA, the CDR3 is TGTGCCAGCAGCTTAGAGGACGGACCGGGACTAGCGTATAAGGAGACCCAGTACTTC. This chain links TRBV7-2 with TRBJ2-5; 10 nucleotides agree with TRBD2. V shed 1 base and J 5 bases; nucleotides not matched to a gene: 16. The CDR3 contains 19 residues. The germline CDR1 and CDR2 sequences are SGHTA and FQGNSA.